Below are 2 T cell receptor beta chains sequenced from a single sample in a study of long-term antiretroviral therapy in people with HIV. The immunoSEQ assay was v3.0, run at survey level. Generated by immunoSEQ multiplex PCR, the TCRdb table keeps only in-frame clones and is missing some. The table has some 33,000 clones, around 79% seen once; the top ten hold roughly 6.1%. Here the sequenced sample was unsorted PBMCs, taken 0.6 years after starting antiretroviral therapy. Receptors were obtained from a man aged 18 to 29 with HIV.

CDR3 residues: CSVDGGGVDTQYF. For the CDR3, the DNA is TGCAGCGTTGATGGAGGGGGGGTAGATACGCAGTATTTT. The chain has TRBV29-1 and TRBJ2-3; D is perhaps TRBD2 (7 bases). The germline V gene encodes CDR1 SQVTM and CDR2 ANQGSEA. The CDR3 is made up of 13 amino acids. Trimming removed 3 bases at V and 5 bases at J, with 12 bases between.

V and J are TRBV7-9 and TRBJ2-7; D is ambiguous. Germline CDR1 SEHNR, CDR2 FQNEAQ (reference sequence). CDR3 size: 13 residues. Trimming pared 5 bases from V and 7 bases from J, leaving 15 bases between. The CDR3, as DNA: TGTGCCAGCAGCCTCCCCGGTGATGTGGAGCAGTACTTC. This gives the protein CASSLPGDVEQYF.